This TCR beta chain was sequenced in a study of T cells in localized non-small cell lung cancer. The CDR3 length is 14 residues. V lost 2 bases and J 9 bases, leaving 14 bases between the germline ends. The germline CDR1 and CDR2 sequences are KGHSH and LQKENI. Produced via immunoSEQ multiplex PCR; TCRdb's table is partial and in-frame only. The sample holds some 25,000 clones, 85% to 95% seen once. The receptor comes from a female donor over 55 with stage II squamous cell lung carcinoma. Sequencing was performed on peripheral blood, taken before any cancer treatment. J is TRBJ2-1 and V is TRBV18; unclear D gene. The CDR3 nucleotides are TGTGCCAGCTCACCAGCTGCTTTGGGTCGTGAGCAGTTCTTC. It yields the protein CASSPAALGREQFF.